A selection of T cell receptor beta chains follows, all from one sample in a study of graft-versus-host responses after intestinal transplantation. Assay used: immunoSEQ multiplex PCR; TCRdb lists only in-frame clones, some missing. The sample consists of more than 20,000 clones, approximately 83% of them appearing once. The sequencing here drew on PBMCs, taken around 440 days after intestinal transplant. The receptors here all came from a human patient who received an intestinal transplant, so some T cells may come from the graft donor. The CDR3 runs from the conserved cysteine through the conserved F or W. A D gene is named only where the DNA matches it firmly. Size tells how often a clone was seen (once, few, many) or the class of an expanded clone, and some rows leave it out.

NA	NA	TRBV5-4	TRBJ2-3	CASSFQRYTDTQYF	TGTGCCAGCAGCTTCCAGCGGTACACAGATACGCAGTATTTT
NA	NA	TRBV28	TRBJ1-2	CASSSPLLNGYTF	TGTGCCAGCAGCTCCCCTCTCCTTAATGGCTACACCTTC
NA	TRBD2	TRBV10-1	TRBJ2-1	CASSSLAGGYYNEQFF	TGCGCCAGCAGCTCTCTAGCGGGAGGGTACTACAATGAGCAGTTCTTC
once	NA	TRBV6-5	TRBJ1-4	CASSYRGTNEKLFF	TGTGCCAGCAGTTACCGCGGGACAAATGAAAAACTGTTTTTT
NA	NA	TRBV10-1	TRBJ2-1	CASSEGALSYNEQFF	TGCGCCAGCAGTGAAGGAGCGCTCTCCTACAATGAGCAGTTCTTC
NA	NA	TRBV5-4	TRBJ2-1	CASSLGVASYNEQFF	TGTGCCAGCAGCTTGGGGGTAGCGTCCTACAATGAGCAGTTCTTC
NA	TRBD2	TRBV14	TRBJ2-1	CASSQLAGGYNEQFF	TGTGCCAGCAGCCAACTAGCGGGAGGCTACAATGAGCAGTTCTTC
NA	TRBD1	TRBV13	TRBJ1-2	CASSLGQGANGYTF	TGTGCCAGCAGCTTGGGACAGGGGGCAAATGGCTACACCTTC
NA	NA	TRBV28	TRBJ2-7	CASSLNGDEQYF	TGTGCCAGCAGTTTGAACGGGGACGAGCAGTACTTC
NA	TRBD2	TRBV29-1	TRBJ2-7	CSVVAGPYEQYF	TGTAGCGTTGTAGCGGGACCCTACGAGCAGTACTTC
NA	NA	TRBV7-9	TRBJ2-5	CASNSPGAAQETQYF	TGTGCCAGCAACTCACCCGGGGCAGCACAAGAGACCCAGTACTTC
NA	TRBD1	TRBV4-1	TRBJ1-5	CASSHGTGSYSNQPQHF	TGCGCCAGCAGCCATGGGACAGGGAGCTATAGCAATCAGCCCCAGCATTTT
NA	NA	TRBV27	TRBJ2-5	CARDRTGQETQYF	TGTGCCAGAGATAGGACCGGGCAAGAGACCCAGTACTTC
NA	NA	TRBV6-5	TRBJ2-5	CASSYSTGGLEETQYF	TGTGCCAGCAGTTACTCGACTGGCGGGCTTGAAGAGACCCAGTACTTC
NA	NA	TRBV27	TRBJ2-7	CASSPDPYEQYF	TGTGCCAGCAGTCCAGATCCCTACGAGCAGTACTTC
NA	NA	TRBV12-5	TRBJ2-6	CASGLVLVGGGANVLTF	TGTGCTAGTGGTTTGGTACTAGTGGGGGGAGGGGCCAACGTCCTGACTTTC
NA	NA	TRBV10-1	TRBJ1-1	CASSERQNTEAFF	TGCGCCAGCAGTGAACGTCAGAACACTGAAGCTTTCTTT
NA	NA	TRBV5-6	TRBJ1-1	CASSLSLIRGGTEAFF	TGTGCCAGCAGCTTGTCCTTGATCAGGGGAGGCACTGAAGCTTTCTTT
few	NA	TRBV10-2	TRBJ2-7	CASSNRSSYEQYF	TGCGCCAGCAGTAACAGGAGCTCCTACGAGCAGTACTTC
NA	TRBD2	TRBV30	TRBJ2-7	CAWSVKASGSYEQYF	TGTGCCTGGAGTGTAAAGGCTAGCGGGAGTTACGAGCAGTACTTC
NA	TRBD1	TRBV16	TRBJ1-2	CASSQWTGFGYTF	TGTGCCAGCAGCCAATGGACAGGGTTCGGCTACACCTTC
NA	NA	TRBV11-2	TRBJ2-5	CASSRSWGETQYF	TGTGCCAGCAGCCGTTCTTGGGGGGAGACCCAGTACTTC
NA	TRBD2	TRBV9	TRBJ2-7	CASSVGGGSREQYF	TGTGCCAGCAGCGTAGGAGGCGGGAGTCGCGAGCAGTACTTC
NA	NA	TRBV5-6	TRBJ1-1	CASSLYTEAFF	TGTGCCAGCAGCTTGTACACTGAAGCTTTCTTT
NA	NA	TRBV30	TRBJ2-5	CAWSLGPQETQYF	TGTGCCTGGAGTCTGGGGCCCCAAGAGACCCAGTACTTC
NA	NA	TRBV6-6	TRBJ2-2	CASSPDRILGGELFF	TGTGCCAGCAGCCCCGACAGAATCTTGGGCGGGGAGCTGTTTTTT
once	NA	TRBV7-9	TRBJ2-7	CATRTSSYEQYF	TGTGCCACTCGCACCTCCTCCTACGAGCAGTACTTC
NA	NA	TRBV18	TRBJ1-5	CASSPRDQPQHF	TGTGCCAGCTCACCAAGGGATCAGCCCCAGCATTTT
NA	TRBD2	TRBV29-1	TRBJ2-5	CSGSEREGLDF	TGCAGCGGATCTGAGCGGGAGGGGTTGGACTTC
NA	TRBD2	TRBV7-3	TRBJ2-5	CASSLLAGGGETQYF	TGTGCCAGCAGCTTATTAGCGGGAGGAGGAGAGACCCAGTACTTC
NA	NA	TRBV5-1	TRBJ1-3	CASSLDPSNTIYF	TGCGCCAGCAGCTTGGACCCGTCTAACACCATATATTTT
once	NA	TRBV5-1	TRBJ1-4	CASSREGREDEKLFF	TGCGCCAGCAGCCGCGAGGGTAGAGAGGATGAAAAACTGTTTTTT
NA	NA	TRBV13	TRBJ2-7	CASSLGGIEQYF	TGTGCCAGCAGCTTAGGGGGAATCGAGCAGTACTTC
once	NA	TRBV6-6	TRBJ1-3	CASSYGDTNLGNTIYF	TGTGCCAGCAGTTACGGGGACACGAATCTCGGAAACACCATATATTTT
NA	NA	TRBV6-1	TRBJ2-3	CASSPGGTDTQYF	TGTGCCAGCAGTCCAGGGGGCACAGATACGCAGTATTTT
NA	NA	TRBV11-3	TRBJ1-3	CASSSDPGLISGNTIYF	TGTGCCAGCAGCTCTGATCCGGGACTGATCTCTGGAAACACCATATATTTT
once	NA	TRBV27	TRBJ2-4	CASSPDKDIQYF	TGTGCCAGCAGTCCCGACAAGGACATTCAGTACTTC
once	TRBD2	TRBV9	TRBJ2-2	CASSPRLAGGSGGELFF	TGTGCCAGCAGCCCTCGACTAGCGGGAGGATCGGGCGGGGAGCTGTTTTTT
once	NA	TRBV7-9	TRBJ2-6	CASSDQGTSSGANVLTF	TGTGCCAGCAGCGATCAGGGTACAAGCTCTGGGGCCAACGTCCTGACTTTC
NA	NA	TRBV5-3	TRBJ2-7	CARSETHKYEQYF	TGTGCCAGAAGCGAGACACACAAATACGAGCAGTACTTC
NA	NA	TRBV27	TRBJ2-7	CASSLGGFNSYEQYF	TGTGCCAGCAGTTTAGGGGGCTTCAACTCCTACGAGCAGTACTTC
NA	NA	TRBV6-5	TRBJ2-2	CASSYLNTGELFF	TGTGCCAGCAGTTACCTGAACACCGGGGAGCTGTTTTTT
NA	TRBD1	TRBV6-1	TRBJ2-7	CASRPPGQASYEQYF	TGTGCCAGCAGACCCCCGGGACAGGCTTCCTACGAGCAGTACTTC
once	NA	TRBV9	TRBJ2-5	CASSPGGRETQYF	TGTGCCAGCAGCCCTGGGGGGAGGGAGACCCAGTACTTC